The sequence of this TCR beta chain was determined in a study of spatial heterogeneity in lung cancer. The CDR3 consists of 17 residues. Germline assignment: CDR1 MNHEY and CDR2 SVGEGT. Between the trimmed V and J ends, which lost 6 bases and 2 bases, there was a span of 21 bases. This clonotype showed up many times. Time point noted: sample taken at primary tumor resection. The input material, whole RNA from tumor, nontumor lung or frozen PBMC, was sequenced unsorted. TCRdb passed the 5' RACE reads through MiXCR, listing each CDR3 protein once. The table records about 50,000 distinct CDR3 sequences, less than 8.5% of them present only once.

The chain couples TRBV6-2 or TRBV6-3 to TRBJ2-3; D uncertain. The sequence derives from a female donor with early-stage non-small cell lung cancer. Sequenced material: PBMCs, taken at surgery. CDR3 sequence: CASSLAHGRRFTDTQYF. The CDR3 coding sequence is TGTGCCAGCAGCCTCGCCCACGGCAGGAGATTCACAGATACGCAGTATTTT.